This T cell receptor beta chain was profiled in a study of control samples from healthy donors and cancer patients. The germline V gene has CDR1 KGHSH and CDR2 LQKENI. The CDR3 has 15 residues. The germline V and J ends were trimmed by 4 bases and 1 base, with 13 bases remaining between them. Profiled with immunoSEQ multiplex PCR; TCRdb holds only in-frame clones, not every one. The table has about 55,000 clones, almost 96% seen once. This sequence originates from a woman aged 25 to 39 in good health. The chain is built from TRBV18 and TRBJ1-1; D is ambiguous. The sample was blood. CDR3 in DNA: TGTGCCAGCTCACAAACGCCTGGGAGGAACACTGAAGCTTTCTTT. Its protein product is CASSQTPGRNTEAFF.